The present T cell receptor (beta chain) was sequenced within a study of blood T cell repertoires in COVID-19. Across the whole study: The study drew acute and convalescent COVID-19 samples from the United States, Italy and Spain.

The method was immunoSEQ multiplex PCR; TCRdb's version includes in-frame clones alone and lacks a portion of them. The sample yields tens of thousands of clones, roughly three quarters seen once. There are 16 residues in the CDR3. The germline V gene has CDR1 SGHRS and CDR2 YFSETQ. V shed 5 bases, J shed 4 bases, and the junction held 10 bases outside the gene matches. Sequencing was performed on peripheral blood. The chain carries TRBV5-1 and TRBJ2-2, with 8 bases matching TRBD1. This receptor was obtained from an elderly man with acute or convalescent COVID-19. The CDR3 DNA reads as TGCGCCAGCAGACTGGCCGAGACAGGGGCCACCGGGGAGCTGTTTTTT. Amino acid sequence: CASRLAETGATGELFF.